The clone carrying this TCR beta chain has at least ten counts. The antigen is unknown. This specimen belongs to a study of T cells after yellow fever vaccination. Study-level results: Detected again after the booster were most primary-vaccination clones, at 96% CD4 and 70% to 90% CD8. The secondary T-cell response peaked on day 5, not day 15, but was weaker.

The CDR3 consists of 13 residues. Germline CDR1 and CDR2: ENHRY and SYGVKD. Trimming cost V 4 bases and J 4 bases, with 10 bases left between them. TCRdb independently ran MiXCR on the 5' RACE reads; one entry per CDR3 protein. The sample has about 310,000 distinct CDR3 sequences, around 3.9% seen once. The clonotype originates from a man between 18 and 29 years old who received the YFV17D yellow fever vaccine. This chain uses TRBV10-3 with TRBJ1-1; D might be TRBD1 (5 bases). The specimen comprised PBMCs, sampled on the day of the yellow fever booster vaccination. The CDR3 here is CAISGLGGTEAFF. In nucleotides, the CDR3 is TGTGCCATCAGTGGCCTGGGGGGCACTGAAGCTTTCTTT.